What follows are 2 T cell receptor beta chains derived from one specimen sequenced in a study of low-dose radiotherapy and immunotherapy resistance in tumors. Time point: before trial treatment. Gene-specific TRAV and TRBV primers were used for first-strand cDNA, covering alpha and beta chains. TCRs underwent approximately 20 PCR cycles of amplification with a constant-region primer and V-primer adapter. TCRdb re-called the reads with MiXCR, one entry per CDR3 protein. The data hold 64,000 or so distinct CDR3 sequences, with less than 40% observed a single time. The specimen comprised PBMCs, sampled before treatment. The receptors here all came from a female donor with ovarian cancer.

The rearrangement links TRBV5-1 to TRBJ1-2; D is undetermined. Trimming cost V 1 base and J 6 bases, with 7 bases left between them. Germline V gives CDR1 SGHRS, CDR2 YFSETQ. The CDR3 has 12 residues. The CDR3 here is CASSLPSDGYTF. DNA for the CDR3: TGCGCCAGCAGCTTGCCAAGTGATGGCTACACCTTC. The full variable domain, its missing parts supplied by reference TRBV5-1 and TRBJ1-2, is KAGVTQTPRYLIKTRGQQVTLSCSPISGHRSVSWYQQTPGQGLQFLFEYFSETQRNKGNFPGRFSGRQFSNSRSEMNVSTLELGDSALYLCASSLPSDGYTFGSGTRLTVV.

J is TRBJ1-4 and V is TRBV15; 7 positions match TRBD1. Germline V gene sequence: CDR1 LNHNV, CDR2 YYDKDF (reference sequence). This CDR3 comprises 14 residues. V was clipped by 5 bases and J by 5 bases; unmatched bases: 5. The CDR3 DNA reads TGTGCCACCAGCGAGAGGGGGCTGAATGAAAAACTGTTTTTT. Residues: CATSERGLNEKLFF.